This TCR beta chain was captured by sequencing in a study of blood T cell repertoires in COVID-19. Study summary: The United States, Italy and Spain provided the acute and convalescent COVID-19 samples. Sample material is recorded as cDNA or gDNA derived from T cells, B-cell-depleted T cells, or PBMCs.

The data were produced by immunoSEQ multiplex PCR, yet TCRdb's version contains in-frame clones alone and is incomplete. The data hold approximately 300,000 clones, with approximately 81% observed a single time. Germline trimming cut 2 bases from V and 6 bases from J; bases unmatched to any gene: 8. Germline-derived CDR1 and CDR2 are SGHNT and YYREEE (reference sequence). The CDR3 is made up of 16 amino acids. Individuals drawn from under 30 US areas were about 18 to 90 years old. The sequencing sample was made of PBMCs or T cells enriched from blood (not recorded which). The genes are TRBV5-4 and TRBJ2-1; 10 bases map to TRBD2. The source of this sequence is a woman aged 25 to 45 who had been exposed to COVID-19. The CDR3 spells CASSFTLAGLGNEQFF. The CDR3 nucleotides are TGTGCCAGCAGCTTCACACTAGCGGGGCTTGGCAATGAGCAGTTCTTC.